A selection of T cell receptor beta chains follows, all from one sample in a study of T cells in Graves' hyperthyroidism and ophthalmopathy. One entry per CDR3 protein results from TCRdb running MiXCR on the multiplex PCR reads. Among roughly 740,000 distinct CDR3 sequences, about a sixth were seen once, and the ten largest hold approximately 8.4%. Material for sequencing was blood. These receptors all come from a man younger than 30 with Graves' hyperthyroidism. The CDR3 runs from the conserved cysteine through the conserved F or W. The D gene is left open where the match is weak. Only part of the rows carry a size: once, few, many, or a class if the clone is expanded.

D gene: TRBD2
J gene: TRBJ2-1
V gene: TRBV20-1
clone size: many
CDR3 DNA: TGCAGTGCTAGAGAGCCCGGGACAGGGAAAGTAGCGGGAGGGCCCTACAATGAGCAGTTCTTC
CDR3 protein: CSAREPGTGKVAGGPYNEQFF

D gene: TRBD2
J gene: TRBJ2-1
V gene: TRBV25-1
clone size: NA
CDR3 DNA: TGTGCCAGCAGTGAAGAAGCGGGAGGGTACAATGAGCAGTTCTTC
CDR3 protein: CASSEEAGGYNEQFF

D gene: NA
J gene: TRBJ2-7
V gene: TRBV7-3
clone size: few
CDR3 DNA: TGTGCCAGCAGCATACTAGCCCCGGGTTACGAGCAGTACTTC
CDR3 protein: CASSILAPGYEQYF

D gene: NA
J gene: TRBJ2-5
V gene: TRBV10-3
clone size: many
CDR3 DNA: TGTGCCATCAGTGAGTCGTCAGCAGAAGAGACCCAGTACTTC
CDR3 protein: CAISESSAEETQYF

D gene: NA
J gene: TRBJ2-2
V gene: TRBV5-1
clone size: NA
CDR3 DNA: TGCGCCAGCAGCTTGAATTCGAACACCGGGGAGCTGTTTTTT
CDR3 protein: CASSLNSNTGELFF

D gene: NA
J gene: TRBJ2-3
V gene: TRBV30
clone size: NA
CDR3 DNA: TGTGCCTGGGAGGGTGAAAAAACAGATACGCAGTATTTT
CDR3 protein: CAWEGEKTDTQYF

D gene: TRBD1
J gene: TRBJ2-1
V gene: TRBV7-9
clone size: many
CDR3 DNA: TGTGCCAGCAGCTTAGCGGGACAGGGGGAATGGAATGAGCAGTTCTTC
CDR3 protein: CASSLAGQGEWNEQFF

D gene: NA
J gene: TRBJ2-7
V gene: TRBV19
clone size: NA
CDR3 DNA: TGTGCCAGTAGTATAGGGGCAGGGACCTACGAGCAGTACTTC
CDR3 protein: CASSIGAGTYEQYF

D gene: NA
J gene: TRBJ2-2
V gene: TRBV5-4
clone size: NA
CDR3 DNA: TGTGCCAGCAGCTCTGGACCCGCGAACACCGGGGAGCTGTTTTTT
CDR3 protein: CASSSGPANTGELFF

D gene: NA
J gene: TRBJ2-3
V gene: TRBV7-8
clone size: many
CDR3 DNA: TGTGCCAGCAGCACCGGTGAGGGCACAGATACGCAGTATTTT
CDR3 protein: CASSTGEGTDTQYF

D gene: TRBD1
J gene: TRBJ2-5
V gene: TRBV6-4
clone size: NA
CDR3 DNA: TGTGCCAGCAGCGACAGGGTTCAAGAGACCCAGTACTTC
CDR3 protein: CASSDRVQETQYF

D gene: NA
J gene: TRBJ2-1
V gene: TRBV28
clone size: NA
CDR3 DNA: TGTGCCAGCACCCCTGGGGGGGGGCGAAGGAGAAATGAGCAGTTCTTC
CDR3 protein: CASTPGGGRRRNEQFF

D gene: NA
J gene: TRBJ2-7
V gene: TRBV27
clone size: many
CDR3 DNA: TGTGCCAGTGGGACGGCTTCCTACGAGCAGTACTTC
CDR3 protein: CASGTASYEQYF

D gene: TRBD2
J gene: TRBJ2-7
V gene: TRBV6-2/TRBV6-3
clone size: many
CDR3 DNA: TGTGCCAGCAGAGCTAGCGGGAGGGCCCTCTACGAGCAGTACTTC
CDR3 protein: CASRASGRALYEQYF

D gene: NA
J gene: TRBJ2-3
V gene: TRBV27
clone size: many
CDR3 DNA: TGTGCCAGCAGTTACCGACGGGGTACGCAGTATTTT
CDR3 protein: CASSYRRGTQYF

D gene: NA
J gene: TRBJ2-7
V gene: TRBV20-1
clone size: few
CDR3 DNA: TGCAGTGCCCCTCTGGGGAGCCCTTCCTACGAGCAGTACTTC
CDR3 protein: CSAPLGSPSYEQYF

D gene: NA
J gene: TRBJ1-1
V gene: TRBV28
clone size: many
CDR3 DNA: TGTGCCAGCAGGGATTCGAACACTGAAGCTTTCTTT
CDR3 protein: CASRDSNTEAFF

D gene: NA
J gene: TRBJ2-1
V gene: TRBV7-2
clone size: many
CDR3 DNA: TGTGCCAGCAGCGCTAATAGGGGGGGTATGGACAATGAGCAGTTCTTC
CDR3 protein: CASSANRGGMDNEQFF

D gene: TRBD2
J gene: TRBJ2-1
V gene: TRBV6-1
clone size: few
CDR3 DNA: TGTGCCAGCAGGGGGGGACTAGCGAGCAATGAGCAGTTCTTC
CDR3 protein: CASRGGLASNEQFF

D gene: TRBD1
J gene: TRBJ2-2
V gene: TRBV12-3/TRBV12-4
clone size: NA
CDR3 DNA: TGTGCCAGCAGTTTAGTAGACAGGGCCGGGGAGCTGTTTTTT
CDR3 protein: CASSLVDRAGELFF

D gene: NA
J gene: TRBJ1-6
V gene: TRBV28
clone size: few
CDR3 DNA: TGTGCCAGCAGTTTATCATCGCTAAATTCACCCCTCCACTTT
CDR3 protein: CASSLSSLNSPLHF

D gene: NA
J gene: TRBJ2-3
V gene: TRBV7-9
clone size: NA
CDR3 DNA: TGTGCCAGCAGCCTCCGACTAGACGACTTCACAGATACGCAGTATTTT
CDR3 protein: CASSLRLDDFTDTQYF

D gene: NA
J gene: TRBJ2-7
V gene: TRBV7-9
clone size: few
CDR3 DNA: TGTGCCAGCAGCTTAGAGGGACACCCGGCGGGCGAGCAGTACTTC
CDR3 protein: CASSLEGHPAGEQYF

D gene: TRBD1
J gene: TRBJ2-6
V gene: TRBV15
clone size: NA
CDR3 DNA: TGTGCCACCAGCAGAGGGGACAGGGGGCGAACCTCTGGGGCCAACGTCCTGACTTTC
CDR3 protein: CATSRGDRGRTSGANVLTF

D gene: TRBD2
J gene: TRBJ2-2
V gene: TRBV3-1
clone size: many
CDR3 DNA: TGTGCCAGCAGCCAAGGCGATAGCGGGGTCACCGGGGAGCTGTTTTTT
CDR3 protein: CASSQGDSGVTGELFF

D gene: NA
J gene: TRBJ1-3
V gene: TRBV6-1
clone size: few
CDR3 DNA: TGTGCCAGCAGTACAATGACAAGCTTCTCTGGAAACACCATATATTTT
CDR3 protein: CASSTMTSFSGNTIYF

D gene: NA
J gene: TRBJ1-1
V gene: TRBV3-1
clone size: few
CDR3 DNA: TGTGCCAGCAGCGACAGGACACTAAACACTGAAGCTTTCTTT
CDR3 protein: CASSDRTLNTEAFF

D gene: NA
J gene: TRBJ2-3
V gene: TRBV6-2/TRBV6-3
clone size: NA
CDR3 DNA: TGTGCCAGCAGTTCGACTCCCAGGGGCACAGATACGCAGTATTTT
CDR3 protein: CASSSTPRGTDTQYF

D gene: TRBD2
J gene: TRBJ2-1
V gene: TRBV20-1
clone size: few
CDR3 DNA: TGCAGTGCCCTATCGTTAGCGGGAACGCGACGCAATGAGCAGTTCTTC
CDR3 protein: CSALSLAGTRRNEQFF

D gene: NA
J gene: TRBJ2-6
V gene: TRBV27
clone size: few
CDR3 DNA: TGTGCCAGCAGTTCAACAGGGACTGGGGCCAACGTCCTGACTTTC
CDR3 protein: CASSSTGTGANVLTF

D gene: NA
J gene: TRBJ2-1
V gene: TRBV29-1
clone size: few
CDR3 DNA: TGCAGCGTTGAAGATTTTAAGGGCAAGCAGGATGAGCAGTTCTTC
CDR3 protein: CSVEDFKGKQDEQFF

D gene: NA
J gene: TRBJ1-3
V gene: TRBV20-1
clone size: NA
CDR3 DNA: TGCAGTGCTAGGGCTGGAAACACCATATATTTT
CDR3 protein: CSARAGNTIYF

D gene: NA
J gene: TRBJ2-5
V gene: TRBV5-8
clone size: many
CDR3 DNA: TGTGCCAGCAGCTTGAGGGAGATAGAGACCCAGTACTTC
CDR3 protein: CASSLREIETQYF

D gene: NA
J gene: TRBJ2-1
V gene: TRBV7-2
clone size: many
CDR3 DNA: TGTGCCAGCAGCTTTCTTCGGAATTCTGGAGGTGAGCAGTTCTTC
CDR3 protein: CASSFLRNSGGEQFF

D gene: TRBD2
J gene: TRBJ2-7
V gene: TRBV29-1
clone size: NA
CDR3 DNA: TGCAGCGTTGTTAGCGGGGTTTACTACGAGCAGTACTTC
CDR3 protein: CSVVSGVYYEQYF

D gene: NA
J gene: TRBJ1-2
V gene: TRBV28
clone size: many
CDR3 DNA: TGTGCCAGCAGTCCCCCGGACAGACTCGTCTATGGCTACACCTTC
CDR3 protein: CASSPPDRLVYGYTF

D gene: TRBD1
J gene: TRBJ1-5
V gene: TRBV12-5
clone size: NA
CDR3 DNA: TGTGCTAGTGGTTTGACCAGGACAGGGAAGGGCAATCAGCCCCAGCATTTT
CDR3 protein: CASGLTRTGKGNQPQHF

D gene: TRBD2
J gene: TRBJ2-1
V gene: TRBV7-3
clone size: NA
CDR3 DNA: TGTGCCAGCAGCTCCAAAACCTTTCCGGGACTAGCATCCTACAATGAGCAGTTCTTC
CDR3 protein: CASSSKTFPGLASYNEQFF

D gene: NA
J gene: TRBJ2-7
V gene: TRBV11-2
clone size: NA
CDR3 DNA: TGTGCCAGCAGCTTGGGTAGAAGGGTTGTGTACGGGCAGTACTTC
CDR3 protein: CASSLGRRVVYGQYF

D gene: TRBD2
J gene: TRBJ2-5
V gene: TRBV10-3
clone size: few
CDR3 DNA: TGTGCCATCAGTGCCCCTCGGCTAGCGGGAGGGCCCTCGGGAGAGACCCAGTACTTC
CDR3 protein: CAISAPRLAGGPSGETQYF

D gene: NA
J gene: TRBJ2-2
V gene: TRBV7-9
clone size: many
CDR3 DNA: TGTGCCAGCAGCTTAGTGGGCAGTGCGAACACCGGGGAGCTGTTTTTT
CDR3 protein: CASSLVGSANTGELFF

D gene: NA
J gene: TRBJ2-5
V gene: TRBV20-1
clone size: many
CDR3 DNA: TGCAGTGCTAGAGATAGCGGCCCCCAAGAGACCCAGTACTTC
CDR3 protein: CSARDSGPQETQYF

D gene: NA
J gene: TRBJ1-5
V gene: TRBV7-6
clone size: NA
CDR3 DNA: TGTGCCAGCAGCTTAGCGCCAGTTCCCGGGGATCAGCCCCAGCATTTT
CDR3 protein: CASSLAPVPGDQPQHF

D gene: TRBD1
J gene: TRBJ2-1
V gene: TRBV18
clone size: NA
CDR3 DNA: TGTGCCAGCTCACCCCCCGACAGGGCGTCCTACAATGAGCAGTTCTTC
CDR3 protein: CASSPPDRASYNEQFF

D gene: TRBD1
J gene: TRBJ1-2
V gene: TRBV19
clone size: NA
CDR3 DNA: TGTGCCAGTAGTATGGACAGGGACTATGGCTACACCTTC
CDR3 protein: CASSMDRDYGYTF